A selection of T cell receptor beta chains follows, all from one sample in a study of T cells in Graves' hyperthyroidism and ophthalmopathy. TCRdb re-called the multiplex PCR reads with MiXCR, one entry per CDR3 protein. The sample contains hundreds of thousands of distinct CDR3 sequences, about 20% of which appear only once. Specimen: blood. The receptors were gathered from a man aged 30-40 years with Graves' ophthalmopathy. The CDR3 runs from the conserved cysteine through the conserved F or W. A D gene is named only where the DNA matches it firmly. Not every row has a clone size; where given, it reads once, few, many or a size class.

d_gene	j_gene	abundance	v_gene	CDR3nt	CDR3aa
NA	TRBJ2-2	many	TRBV7-2	TGTGCCAGCAGCTTAGTTGGGTTAGGGGGATCCGGGGAGCTGTTTTTT	CASSLVGLGGSGELFF
NA	TRBJ2-7	NA	TRBV30	TGTGCCTGGAGTCCGCGGAAAACCTACGAGCAGTACTTC	CAWSPRKTYEQYF
NA	TRBJ2-5	few	TRBV20-1	TGCAGTGTTATTCCGCCAGACCAAGAGACCCAGTACTTC	CSVIPPDQETQYF
NA	TRBJ1-2	NA	TRBV29-1	TGCAGCGTTGAATATTTGGGGGACCGGGGGGCCTTC	CSVEYLGDRGAF
NA	TRBJ2-7	NA	TRBV6-2/TRBV6-3	TGTGCCAGCACCTTTTCCGTGGGGGGTGGCTACGAGCAGTACTTC	CASTFSVGGGYEQYF
NA	TRBJ2-5	NA	TRBV30	TGTGCCTGGAGTTCTATTCGCAGCGGGACATCGGCAGAGACCCAGTACTTC	CAWSSIRSGTSAETQYF
TRBD1	TRBJ1-5	few	TRBV6-1	TGTGCCAGCAGTGAACAGGGGGCTAGCAATCAGCCCCAGCATTTT	CASSEQGASNQPQHF
NA	TRBJ2-1	many	TRBV20-1	TGCAGTGCTCGAAGAGCCGGAGGGGCCGGCTCCTACAATGAGCAGTTCTTC	CSARRAGGAGSYNEQFF
NA	TRBJ2-1	many	TRBV7-7	TGTGCTAGCAGCTCGGACGCGCGGGGCAATGAGCAGTTCTTC	CASSSDARGNEQFF
TRBD1	TRBJ2-3	many	TRBV18	TGTGCCAGCTCACCACGGACAGGTTTTGCAGATACGCAGTATTTT	CASSPRTGFADTQYF
NA	TRBJ2-1	NA	TRBV5-5	TGTGCCAGCAGCTTGGGGGTTCTAGGGACTGCCTACAATGAGCAGTTCTTC	CASSLGVLGTAYNEQFF
TRBD1	TRBJ1-3	NA	TRBV11-2	TGTGCCAGCAGCCCCCATACAGGGGGCCCAGCCACCATATATTTT	CASSPHTGGPATIYF
NA	TRBJ1-1	NA	TRBV5-1	TGCGCCAGCAGCATAAATTCGGGGGCCGGCACTGAAGCTTTCTTT	CASSINSGAGTEAFF
TRBD2	TRBJ2-2	few	TRBV20-1	TGCAGTGCGCCGACTAGCGGGAGGGCCGGCGGGGAGCTGTTTTTT	CSAPTSGRAGGELFF
NA	TRBJ2-6	NA	TRBV12-3/TRBV12-4	TGTGCCAGCAGTTTCGGCAGGGGAGCCTCTGGGGCCAACGTCCTGACTTTC	CASSFGRGASGANVLTF
NA	TRBJ1-5	NA	TRBV20-1	TGCAGTGCTGGGGGACAACCCAATCAGCCCCAGCATTTT	CSAGGQPNQPQHF
TRBD1	TRBJ2-1	NA	TRBV7-3	TGTGCCAGCAGCTTAAGGGGACAGGGGGCCGGTGAGCAGTTCTTC	CASSLRGQGAGEQFF
NA	TRBJ2-7	many	TRBV27	TGTGCCAGCAGTTTTTCGGGAGAGAACCCCTACGAGCAGTACTTC	CASSFSGENPYEQYF
TRBD2	TRBJ2-5	many	TRBV28	TGTGCCAGCAGTTTAGACCGGGAGGGCCGGGAGACCCAGTACTTC	CASSLDREGRETQYF
NA	TRBJ2-1	few	TRBV10-3	TGTGCCGCCTCGCGTGGGGGCGCCTACAATGAGCAGTTCTTC	CAASRGGAYNEQFF
NA	TRBJ2-2	many	TRBV28	TGTGCCAGCAGTCCTAGGACGTCGAACACCGGGGAGCTGTTTTTT	CASSPRTSNTGELFF
TRBD1	TRBJ2-7	many	TRBV27	TGTGCCAGCAGAGGACAGGGGTTGGGGGAGCAGTACTTC	CASRGQGLGEQYF
TRBD2	TRBJ2-1	many	TRBV5-1	TGCGCCAGCAGCTTTAGCGGGAGGGAAGATAATGAGCAGTTCTTC	CASSFSGREDNEQFF
TRBD1	TRBJ1-2	few	TRBV28	TGTGCCAGCGGTCCAGGGGGCCTTGGCTACACCTTC	CASGPGGLGYTF
TRBD1	TRBJ1-2	few	TRBV18	TGTGCCAGCTCCCCACGGGCAGGGGGCGCGGACTATGGCTACACCTTC	CASSPRAGGADYGYTF
TRBD2	TRBJ2-1	NA	TRBV11-1	TGTGCCAGCAGCTTAGCCCGACTAGCGGGAGGTGCCTACAATGAGCAGTTCTTC	CASSLARLAGGAYNEQFF
TRBD2	TRBJ2-5	few	TRBV6-1	TGTGCCAGCAGCCCTGGACTAGCGGGAGGGGAGCAAGAGACCCAGTACTTC	CASSPGLAGGEQETQYF
TRBD2	TRBJ2-1	NA	TRBV24-1	TGTGCCACCAGTGACCGGACTAGCGGGCACTACAATGAGCAGTTCTTC	CATSDRTSGHYNEQFF
TRBD1	TRBJ2-2	once	TRBV24-1	TGTGCCACCAGTGATCGGGGTGGGACAGGTAGGACCGGGGAGCTGTTTTTT	CATSDRGGTGRTGELFF
NA	TRBJ1-3	NA	TRBV6-1	TGTGCCAGCACTCACGCCCCAGGGACGGGAGGAAACACCATATATTTT	CASTHAPGTGGNTIYF
NA	TRBJ1-1	few	TRBV7-9	TGTGCCAGCAGCCCCGCCGGGGAAGCTTTCTTT	CASSPAGEAFF
NA	TRBJ1-6	NA	TRBV6-5	TGTGCCAGCAGTTACAGGGTAACAGGGATTGATTCACCCCTCCACTTT	CASSYRVTGIDSPLHF
NA	TRBJ2-3	NA	TRBV30	TGTGCCTGGAGCCAAGGGGGGGGGTCGGGAGATACGCAGTATTTT	CAWSQGGGSGDTQYF
NA	TRBJ1-2	few	TRBV27	TGTGCCAGCAGTTTCCAGGGTTCCAGCGGCTACACCTTC	CASSFQGSSGYTF
NA	TRBJ2-5	few	TRBV4-1	TGCGCCAGCAGCCAAGAGTTCATAGGGAAGACCCAGTACTTC	CASSQEFIGKTQYF
NA	TRBJ2-3	many	TRBV5-1	TGCGCCAGCAGCTTGTTTGGGAAAGATACGCAGTATTTT	CASSLFGKDTQYF
NA	TRBJ1-3	NA	TRBV5-5	TGTGCCAGCAGCTTGGGGGCCAGCCTCTCTGGAAACACCATATATTTT	CASSLGASLSGNTIYF
NA	TRBJ2-7	few	TRBV27	TGTGCCAGCAGTTTATCCTATCGTAACGAGCAGTACTTC	CASSLSYRNEQYF
TRBD2	TRBJ2-2	few	TRBV20-1	TGCAGTGCTAGATTGGCGGGAGTATACACCGGGGAGCTGTTTTTT	CSARLAGVYTGELFF
TRBD2	TRBJ2-3	many	TRBV20-1	TGCAGTGCTAGAGATTCGATCGGCGGGAGCAATACGCAGTATTTT	CSARDSIGGSNTQYF
TRBD1	TRBJ2-5	NA	TRBV29-1	TGCAGCGCGCCCGACAGGGGGCGAGAGACCCAGTACTTC	CSAPDRGRETQYF
TRBD1	TRBJ2-5	NA	TRBV5-4	TGTGCCAGCAGCTTGAAATGGGGACAGACAGGACCGTACCAAGAGACCCAGTACTTC	CASSLKWGQTGPYQETQYF
TRBD2	TRBJ2-2	few	TRBV7-9	TGTGCCAGCAGCTTAGCGAACCTAGCGGGAGGCACCGGGGAGCTGTTTTTT	CASSLANLAGGTGELFF
TRBD2	TRBJ2-3	many	TRBV28	TGTGCCAGCAGCAAAACTAGCGGGAGGGTGCGGAAGACAGATACGCAGTATTTT	CASSKTSGRVRKTDTQYF
NA	TRBJ1-1	NA	TRBV10-3	TGTGCCATCAGTGGGGCGGGGGGCGCTATGAACACTGAAGCTTTCTTT	CAISGAGGAMNTEAFF
NA	TRBJ2-7	few	TRBV14	TGTGCCAGCAGCCAGAGGGGGATAAAGCCGCTACCCTACGAGCAGTACTTC	CASSQRGIKPLPYEQYF
NA	TRBJ2-1	few	TRBV6-1	TGTGCCAGCAGCAGACATGAGCAGTTCTTC	CASSRHEQFF
NA	TRBJ1-5	NA	TRBV14	TGTGCCAGCAGCCAGGGAACAGGACAGCCCCAGCATTTT	CASSQGTGQPQHF
TRBD1	TRBJ2-7	NA	TRBV7-9	TGTGCCAGCAGCTTAGAGGGCAGGGGGCGTTACGAGCAGTACTTC	CASSLEGRGRYEQYF
NA	TRBJ2-5	few	TRBV20-1	TGCAGTGCTACGCTACCCGGGACAGAGGGGAGGGAGACCCAGTACTTC	CSATLPGTEGRETQYF
NA	TRBJ2-7	NA	TRBV20-1	TGCAGTGCTAGAAGCAGGGGAGGCAACGAGCAGTACTTC	CSARSRGGNEQYF